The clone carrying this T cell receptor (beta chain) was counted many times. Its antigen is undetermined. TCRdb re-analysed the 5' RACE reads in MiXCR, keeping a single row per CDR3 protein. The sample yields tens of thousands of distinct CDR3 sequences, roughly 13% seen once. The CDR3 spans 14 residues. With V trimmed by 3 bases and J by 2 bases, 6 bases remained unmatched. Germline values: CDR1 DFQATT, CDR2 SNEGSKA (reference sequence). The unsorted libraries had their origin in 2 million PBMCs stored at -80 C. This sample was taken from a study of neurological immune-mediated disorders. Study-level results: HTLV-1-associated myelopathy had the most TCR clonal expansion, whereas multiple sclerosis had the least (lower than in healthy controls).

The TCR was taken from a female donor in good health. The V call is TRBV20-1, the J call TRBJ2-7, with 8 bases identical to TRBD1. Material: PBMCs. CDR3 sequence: CSARAGTGAYEQYF. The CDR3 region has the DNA TGCAGTGCTAGGGCCGGGACAGGCGCCTACGAGCAGTACTTC.